The 23 T cell receptor beta chains listed next were all sequenced from one sample in a study of blood T cell repertoires in COVID-19. Only in-frame clones appear in the TCRdb table, and some are missing; sequencing was by immunoSEQ multiplex PCR. The repertoire consists of approximately 230,000 clones, with approximately 79% occurring once and the leading ten covering around 4.1%. Sequencing used peripheral blood. The receptors shown here come from a woman aged 40 to 55 with active or convalescent COVID-19.

This clone was recorded a few times. The rearrangement uses TRBV5-1 and TRBJ2-7, with 9 bases that match TRBD2. Germline loops: CDR1 SGHRS, CDR2 YFSETQ. The CDR3 is 14 residues long. After removal of 4 bases from V and 5 bases from J, the junction contained 7 bases not matched to a gene. CDR3 nucleotides: TGCGCCAGCAGCCCCCTAGCGGGGTACGACGAGCAGTACGTC. It encodes CASSPLAGYDEQYV.

The chain is built from TRBV5-1 and TRBJ1-2; 7 nucleotides align to TRBD1. The CDR3 length is 15 residues. Germline CDR1 and CDR2: SGHRS and YFSETQ. V dropped 2 bases and J dropped 2; count of bases not matched to a gene: 6. CDR3: CASSFSTGLNYGYTF. CDR3 sequence (DNA): TGCGCCAGCAGCTTTTCGACAGGGCTGAACTATGGCTACACCTTC.

A note on this clone: This sample also contains other DNA sequences that code for the same CDR3. The V and J genes are TRBV5-5 and TRBJ1-2; TRBD1 might be the D (6 bases). CDR3 length equals 14 residues. Germline values: CDR1 SGHKS, CDR2 YYEKEE (reference sequence). Trimming left V 4 bases short and J 4 bases short, with 14 bases between. The chain's CDR3 is CASSPDSGGYGYTF. The CDR3 region has the DNA TGTGCCAGCAGCCCGGACAGCGGGGGCTATGGCTACACCTTC.

The rearrangement joins TRBV7-3 to TRBJ1-1; maybe TRBD1 (5 bases). The V gene's germline CDR1 is SGHTA and CDR2 FQGTGA. The CDR3 is 19 residues long. The V end lost 2 bases, the J end lost 3 bases, and 25 bases lay between the germline ends. CDR3 in DNA: TGTGCCAGCAGCTTACGCGGGAGGGGTCTGGCGGGTTTTGACACTGAAGCTTTCTTT. It yields the protein CASSLRGRGLAGFDTEAFF.

The chain recombines TRBV2 with TRBJ1-2; the D gene is possibly TRBD1 (5 bases). Trimming pared 6 bases from V and 8 bases from J, leaving 22 bases between. The V gene's germline CDR1 is SNHLY and CDR2 FYNNEI. CDR3 length: 15 residues. CDR3 coding DNA: TGTGCCAGCAGCCCCTCAAGGAGGGGTGGATGGGGCTACACCTTC. Protein sequence: CASSPSRRGGWGYTF.

The J gene is TRBJ2-3, the V gene TRBV6-5; 11 nucleotides match TRBD1. With V trimmed by 7 bases and J by 3 bases, 6 bases remained unmatched. Per germline, CDR1 MNHEY and CDR2 SVGAGI. This CDR3 region has 15 residues. In nucleotides, the CDR3 is TGTGCCAGCACCAGGACAGGGGGCTTGACAGATACGCAGTATTTT. Its protein product is CASTRTGGLTDTQYF.

The chain joins TRBV6-1 to TRBJ2-7, with TRBD2 as a possible D gene (6 bases). The CDR3 contains 14 residues. The V gene's germline CDR1 is MNHNS and CDR2 SASEGT. Trimming took off 3 bases at V and 3 bases at J, with 12 bases between the two ends. This chain's CDR3 is CASSEIGGYYEQYV. The CDR3 nucleotides read TGTGCCAGCAGTGAGATTGGGGGGTACTACGAGCAGTACGTC.

V and J are TRBV28 and TRBJ1-3; D gene uncertain. There are 13 residues in the CDR3. V gave up 9 bases and J gave up 2 bases, with 11 bases separating them. CDR1 is MDHEN, CDR2 SYDVKM, per germline. CDR3 residues: CASSLVTGNTIYF. CDR3 coding DNA: TGTGCCAGTTCGCTAGTCACTGGAAACACCATATATTTT.

The chain has TRBV18 and TRBJ2-3; D ambiguous. This CDR3 contains 14 residues. CDR1 and CDR2 from the germline V gene are KGHSH and LQKENI. Trimming left V 2 bases short and J 2 bases short, with 8 bases between. CDR3 in amino acids: CASSPELFTDTQYF. In DNA, the CDR3 is TGTGCCAGCTCACCAGAACTGTTCACAGATACGCAGTATTTT.

This sequence joins TRBV10-3 and TRBJ2-1; 13 nucleotides align to TRBD2. The V gene's germline CDR1 is ENHRY and CDR2 SYGVKD. V lost 6 bases, J lost 10 bases, and 6 bases stayed unmatched. CDR3 length: 14 residues. The CDR3 loop is CAIRAGTSGDEQFF. As DNA, the CDR3 is TGTGCCATCAGGGCCGGGACTAGCGGGGACGAGCAGTTCTTC.

The rearrangement uses TRBV5-4 and TRBJ2-3; TRBD2 might be the D (6 bases). The germline V gene has CDR1 SGHNT and CDR2 YYREEE (reference sequence). This CDR3 is built from 15 residues. The V end was cut by 1 base, the J end by 4 bases, with 13 bases between. The chain's CDR3 is CASSLSSAVADTQYF. The CDR3, as DNA: TGTGCCAGCAGCTTGTCTAGCGCGGTTGCAGATACGCAGTATTTT.

V usage is TRBV6-5 and J usage is TRBJ2-7; 8 bases line up with TRBD1. Germline V CDR1 and CDR2: MNHEY, SVGAGI. The trim removed 2 bases at V and 6 bases at J, leaving 3 bases unmatched. The CDR3 is made up of 13 amino acids. This CDR3 is CASSYGQGTEQYV. The CDR3 DNA follows: TGTGCCAGCAGTTACGGACAGGGTACCGAGCAGTACGTC.

The table lists this clone with a few counts. This chain connects TRBV6-1 to TRBJ1-2; D might be TRBD1 (5 bases). The germline V and J ends were trimmed by 2 bases and 6 bases, with 7 bases remaining between them. The CDR3 runs to 12 residues. The germline gives CDR1 MNHNS, CDR2 SASEGT. CDR3 in DNA: TGTGCCAGCAGTGAACTAGGGGATGGCTACACCTTC. Its translation: CASSELGDGYTF.

V and J are TRBV12-3 or TRBV12-4 and TRBJ2-1; TRBD1 matches 7 bases. This CDR3 is built from 13 residues. The V gene end was trimmed by 4 bases and the J gene end by 4 bases; junction bases not matched to a gene: 1. The CDR3 sequence is CASSSTGYNEQFF. CDR3 nucleotides: TGTGCCAGCAGTTCGACAGGGTACAATGAGCAGTTCTTC.

The chain recombines TRBV5-6 with TRBJ2-7; 10 bases map to TRBD1. The CDR3 loop spans 14 amino acids. Germline V CDR1 and CDR2: SGHDT, YYEEEE. The V and J ends lost 4 bases and 3 bases, in that order; junction bases with no gene match: 4. The CDR3 region is CASSQDRGYYEQYV. The CDR3, as DNA: TGTGCCAGCAGCCAGGACAGGGGGTACTACGAGCAGTACGTC.

This clone was counted a few times. Other DNA sequences within the sample encode an identical CDR3. The chain couples TRBV5-1 to TRBJ1-2, with 8 positions matching TRBD1. CDR3 length: 12 amino acids. Germline CDR1 reads SGHRS; CDR2 reads YFSETQ. Germline trimming cut 0 bases from V and 8 bases from J; bases unmatched to any gene: 0. CDR3: CASSLGQGGYTF. The DNA for the CDR3 is TGCGCCAGCAGCTTGGGACAGGGGGGCTACACCTTC.

The chain joins TRBV9 to TRBJ1-1, with D possibly matching TRBD1 (5 bases). Germline CDR1 and CDR2: SGDLS and YYNGEE. This CDR3 comprises 15 residues. The ends were cut back, 4 bases at V and 1 base at J, with 14 bases in the middle. In DNA, the CDR3 is TGTGCCAGCAGCTCCAGCATGGGGCAGAACACTGAAGCTTTCTTT. Protein product: CASSSSMGQNTEAFF.

Many counts were recorded for this clone. The chain uses TRBV7-2 and TRBJ1-5, with TRBD1 matching over 7 bases. Trimming cost V 1 base and J 4 bases; bases outside gene matches: 4. The germline CDR1 and CDR2 sequences are SGHTA and FQGNSA. The CDR3 is 15 amino acids. The CDR3 DNA sequence: TGTGCCAGCAGCTTAGACACAGGGGAAAATCAGCCCCAGCATTTT. It encodes CASSLDTGENQPQHF.

The chain combines TRBV5-1 with TRBJ2-7; 14 bases are a match to TRBD2. The CDR3 totals 16 residues. Germline trimming cut 4 bases from V and 3 bases from J; bases unmatched to any gene: 6. Germline V gives CDR1 SGHRS, CDR2 YFSETQ. This chain's CDR3 is CASSLSGTSGGYEQYF. The CDR3, as DNA: TGCGCCAGCAGCCTTTCCGGGACTAGCGGGGGCTACGAGCAGTACTTC. Filled out from reference TRBV5-1 and TRBJ2-7, the complete variable domain reads KAGVTQTPRYLIKTRGQQVTLSCSPISGHRSVSWYQQTPGQGLQFLFEYFSETQRNKGNFPGRFSGRQFSNSRSEMNVSTLELGDSALYLCASSLSGTSGGYEQYFGPGTRLTVT.

V usage is TRBV3-1 (or the pseudogene TRBV3-2) and J usage is TRBJ1-6, with D unresolved. V was shortened by 0 bases and J by 11 bases, with 8 bases between the two germline ends. The CDR3 is made up of 13 amino acids. The germline V gene has CDR1 LGHDT and CDR2 YNNKEL (reference sequence). This CDR3 reads CASSQDVSAPLHF. The CDR3 bases are TGTGCCAGCAGCCAAGATGTTTCAGCACCCCTCCACTTT.

This chain links TRBV19 with TRBJ2-5, with 9 bases lining up with TRBD2. The CDR3 is made up of 17 amino acids. J lost 2 bases, V lost 2 bases, and 9 bases had no gene match. Germline loops: CDR1 LNHDA, CDR2 SQIVND (reference sequence). The CDR3 loop is CASSINGGGGRQETQYF. CDR3 in DNA: TGTGCCAGTAGTATAAATGGCGGGGGGGGACGACAAGAGACCCAGTACTTC.

The chain links TRBV5-1 to TRBJ2-3; possible D gene TRBD2, 6 bases. The CDR3 is 12 residues long. Germline CDR1 is SGHRS and CDR2 is YFSETQ. Trimming stripped 4 bases from V and 9 bases from J, with 12 bases between. This CDR3 reads CASSVGGLTQYF. The CDR3 DNA sequence: TGCGCCAGCAGCGTAGGAGGGCTGACGCAGTATTTT. The whole variable domain, filled in from reference TRBV5-1 and TRBJ2-3, reads KAGVTQTPRYLIKTRGQQVTLSCSPISGHRSVSWYQQTPGQGLQFLFEYFSETQRNKGNFPGRFSGRQFSNSRSEMNVSTLELGDSALYLCASSVGGLTQYFGPGTRLTVL.

This clone has more than one count but fewer than ten. The chain uses TRBV6-1 and TRBJ1-2, with TRBD1 matching 8 bases. V was pared by 2 bases and J by 0 bases, with 11 bases of the junction left unmatched. CDR1 is MNHNS and CDR2 is SASEGT in the germline V gene. The CDR3 contains 18 residues. CDR3 residues: CASSEYHETGAANYGYTF. DNA for the CDR3: TGTGCCAGCAGTGAATATCATGAGACAGGGGCGGCTAACTATGGCTACACCTTC.